This T cell receptor beta chain comes out of a study of shared clonotypes between healthy human individuals. TCRdb's table, derived via immunoSEQ multiplex PCR, lists solely in-frame clones and lacks some. This repertoire shows roughly 640,000 clones, roughly 97% found once; its top ten account for about 0.057%. The germline V gene has CDR1 SGHNT and CDR2 YYREEE (reference sequence). V lost 2 bases and J 1 base, leaving 11 bases between the germline ends. The CDR3 spans 15 residues. This TCR came from a woman in her thirties in good health. The chain carries TRBV5-4 and TRBJ2-3; TRBD2 might be the D (6 bases). The specimen sequenced was naive CD4+ T cells sorted from blood. Documented subset: CD45RA+ positively selected. CDR3 sequence: CASSFGGERTDTQYF. The CDR3 DNA sequence: TGTGCCAGCAGCTTTGGCGGGGAGCGCACAGATACGCAGTATTTT. Combining the CDR3 with reference TRBV5-4 and TRBJ2-3 gives the whole variable domain ETGVTQSPTHLIKTRGQQVTLRCSSQSGHNTVSWYQQALGQGPQFIFQYYREEENGRGNFPPRFSGLQFPNYSSELNVNALELDDSALYLCASSFGGERTDTQYFGPGTRLTVL.